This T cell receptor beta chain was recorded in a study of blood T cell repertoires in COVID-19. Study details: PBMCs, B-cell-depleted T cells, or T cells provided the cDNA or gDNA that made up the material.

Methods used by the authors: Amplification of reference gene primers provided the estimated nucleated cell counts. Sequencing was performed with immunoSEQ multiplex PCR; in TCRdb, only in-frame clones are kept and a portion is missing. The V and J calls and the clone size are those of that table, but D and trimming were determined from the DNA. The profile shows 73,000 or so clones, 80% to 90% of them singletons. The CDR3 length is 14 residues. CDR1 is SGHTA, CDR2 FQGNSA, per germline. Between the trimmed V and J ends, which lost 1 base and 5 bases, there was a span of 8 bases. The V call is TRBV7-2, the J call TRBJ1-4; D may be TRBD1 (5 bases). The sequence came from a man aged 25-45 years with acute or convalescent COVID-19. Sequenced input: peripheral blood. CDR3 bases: TGTGCCAGCAGCTTAGATCCAGGGAATGAAAAACTGTTTTTT. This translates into CASSLDPGNEKLFF.